Listed below are T cell receptor beta chains from one sample, sequenced in a study of beta chain features in type 1 diabetes. Sequencing used immunoSEQ multiplex PCR; TCRdb keeps in-frame clones, though not all of them. Of about 160,000 clones listed, roughly 8% are singletons. The sample comprised central memory CD4+ T cells from blood. These receptors originate from a woman aged 18 to 35 with type 1 diabetes. Each CDR3 is given with its conserved first and last residue. A D gene is named only where the DNA matches it firmly. For some rows the clone size is stated as once, few or many, or as a class when expanded; others skip it.

cdr3_aa: CASSPDRGQEYF; cdr3_nt: TGTGCCAGCTCGCCCGACAGGGGGCAGGAGTACTTC; clone_size: few; v_call: TRBV18; cdr3_length: 12; j_call: TRBJ2-7; d_call: TRBD1
cdr3_aa: CASSVSGRSNEQFF; cdr3_nt: TGTGCCAGCAGTGTAAGCGGGAGGTCAAATGAGCAGTTCTTC; clone_size: many; v_call: TRBV28; cdr3_length: 14; j_call: TRBJ2-1; d_call: TRBD2
cdr3_aa: CASSLIRREDEQFF; cdr3_nt: TGTGCCAGCAGCCTGATACGAAGGGAGGATGAGCAGTTCTTC; clone_size: NA; v_call: TRBV7-8; cdr3_length: 14; j_call: TRBJ2-1; d_call: NA
cdr3_aa: CASNPGTAYNSPLHF; cdr3_nt: TGCGCCAGCAACCCCGGGACAGCTTATAATTCACCCCTCCACTTT; clone_size: NA; v_call: TRBV10-2; cdr3_length: 15; j_call: TRBJ1-6; d_call: TRBD1
cdr3_aa: CASSQDSNYGYTF; cdr3_nt: TGTGCCAGCAGCCAGGACAGTAACTATGGCTACACCTTC; clone_size: many; v_call: TRBV7-9; cdr3_length: 13; j_call: TRBJ1-2; d_call: NA
cdr3_aa: CSVELGAYNYGYTF; cdr3_nt: TGCAGCGTTGAGTTGGGGGCTTATAACTATGGCTACACCTTC; clone_size: NA; v_call: TRBV29-1; cdr3_length: 14; j_call: TRBJ1-2; d_call: NA
cdr3_aa: CASSVAANYEQYF; cdr3_nt: TGTGCCAGCAGCGTAGCGGCAAACTACGAGCAGTACTTC; clone_size: NA; v_call: TRBV7-2; cdr3_length: 13; j_call: TRBJ2-7; d_call: NA
cdr3_aa: CASSLWGGNTEAFF; cdr3_nt: TGTGCCAGCAGTTTATGGGGGGGGAACACTGAAGCTTTCTTT; clone_size: few; v_call: TRBV27; cdr3_length: 14; j_call: TRBJ1-1; d_call: NA
cdr3_aa: CASSRNDKRADQETQYF; cdr3_nt: TGTGCCAGCAGCCGGAACGACAAACGAGCGGACCAAGAGACCCAGTACTTC; clone_size: few; v_call: TRBV14; cdr3_length: 17; j_call: TRBJ2-5; d_call: NA
cdr3_aa: CASTPGIQETQYF; cdr3_nt: TGTGCCAGCACCCCTGGCATCCAAGAGACCCAGTACTTC; clone_size: NA; v_call: TRBV28; cdr3_length: 13; j_call: TRBJ2-5; d_call: NA
cdr3_aa: CATRASGANVLTF; cdr3_nt: TGTGCCACGCGGGCCTCTGGGGCCAACGTCCTGACTTTC; clone_size: NA; v_call: TRBV7-9; cdr3_length: 13; j_call: TRBJ2-6; d_call: NA
cdr3_aa: CASSHEIPGQGGNEQYF; cdr3_nt: TGCGCCAGCAGCCACGAAATCCCGGGACAGGGGGGCAACGAGCAGTACTTC; clone_size: few; v_call: TRBV4-3; cdr3_length: 17; j_call: TRBJ2-7; d_call: TRBD1
cdr3_aa: CSPLRQYEQYF; cdr3_nt: TGCAGCCCACTGAGGCAATACGAGCAGTACTTC; clone_size: few; v_call: TRBV20-1; cdr3_length: 11; j_call: TRBJ2-7; d_call: NA
cdr3_aa: CASSYAAGGETQYF; cdr3_nt: TGTGCCAGCAGTTACGCGGCCGGGGGAGAGACCCAGTACTTC; clone_size: NA; v_call: TRBV6-5; cdr3_length: 14; j_call: TRBJ2-5; d_call: NA
cdr3_aa: CASGLTGQGTGANVLTF; cdr3_nt: TGTGCTAGTGGTTTGACGGGACAGGGGACCGGGGCCAACGTCCTGACTTTC; clone_size: few; v_call: TRBV12-5; cdr3_length: 17; j_call: TRBJ2-6; d_call: TRBD1
cdr3_aa: CASSLKWGQRDGYTF; cdr3_nt: TGTGCCAGCAGCTTAAAGTGGGGGCAAAGGGATGGCTACACCTTC; clone_size: few; v_call: TRBV7-2; cdr3_length: 15; j_call: TRBJ1-2; d_call: NA
cdr3_aa: CASRLPGQGENEQFF; cdr3_nt: TGCGCCAGCAGACTCCCGGGACAGGGTGAGAATGAGCAGTTCTTC; clone_size: NA; v_call: TRBV5-1; cdr3_length: 15; j_call: TRBJ2-1; d_call: TRBD1
cdr3_aa: CASSGQPQETQYF; cdr3_nt: TGTGCCAGCAGTGGACAGCCCCAAGAGACCCAGTACTTC; clone_size: few; v_call: TRBV6-4; cdr3_length: 13; j_call: TRBJ2-5; d_call: NA
cdr3_aa: CASQGSNQPQHF; cdr3_nt: TGTGCCAGCCAGGGGAGCAATCAGCCCCAGCATTTT; clone_size: few; v_call: TRBV28; cdr3_length: 12; j_call: TRBJ1-5; d_call: NA
cdr3_aa: CSVDLGAGGVYEQYF; cdr3_nt: TGCAGCGTTGATCTGGGGGCGGGAGGGGTATACGAGCAGTACTTC; clone_size: NA; v_call: TRBV29-1; cdr3_length: 15; j_call: TRBJ2-7; d_call: TRBD2
cdr3_aa: CASSAVTSGRYEQFF; cdr3_nt: TGTGCCAGCAGCGCCGTAACTAGCGGGAGGTATGAGCAGTTCTTC; clone_size: few; v_call: TRBV9; cdr3_length: 15; j_call: TRBJ2-1; d_call: TRBD2
cdr3_aa: CASSLRTGMNGELFF; cdr3_nt: TGTGCCAGCAGCTTGAGGACAGGGATGAACGGGGAGCTGTTTTTT; clone_size: NA; v_call: TRBV7-8; cdr3_length: 15; j_call: TRBJ2-2; d_call: TRBD1
cdr3_aa: CASSYDRDYEQYF; cdr3_nt: TGTGCCAGCAGTTACGACAGGGACTACGAGCAGTACTTC; clone_size: NA; v_call: TRBV6-5; cdr3_length: 13; j_call: TRBJ2-7; d_call: TRBD1
cdr3_aa: CASSQSGQGPTPFTDTQYF; cdr3_nt: TGCGCCAGCAGTCAATCGGGACAGGGCCCCACGCCATTCACAGATACGCAGTATTTT; clone_size: few; v_call: TRBV23-1; cdr3_length: 19; j_call: TRBJ2-3; d_call: TRBD1
cdr3_aa: CSARGQGSSYEQYF; cdr3_nt: TGCAGCGCTAGGGGACAGGGAAGCTCCTACGAGCAGTACTTC; clone_size: few; v_call: TRBV29-1; cdr3_length: 14; j_call: TRBJ2-7; d_call: TRBD1
cdr3_aa: CASSLRGNQETQYF; cdr3_nt: TGTGCCAGCAGCTTGCGGGGGAACCAAGAGACCCAGTACTTC; clone_size: NA; v_call: TRBV5-6; cdr3_length: 14; j_call: TRBJ2-5; d_call: NA
cdr3_aa: CASSFAGRGTDTQYF; cdr3_nt: TGTGCCAGCAGTTTCGCGGGGAGGGGCACAGATACGCAGTATTTT; clone_size: NA; v_call: TRBV28; cdr3_length: 15; j_call: TRBJ2-3; d_call: TRBD2
cdr3_aa: CASSEGPGRGADTQYF; cdr3_nt: TGTGCCAGCAGCGAGGGGCCCGGGAGGGGCGCAGATACGCAGTATTTT; clone_size: few; v_call: TRBV2; cdr3_length: 16; j_call: TRBJ2-3; d_call: TRBD2
cdr3_aa: CASSLAPSGVYNEQFF; cdr3_nt: TGTGCCAGCAGCTTAGCCCCTAGCGGGGTCTACAATGAGCAGTTCTTC; clone_size: few; v_call: TRBV7-2; cdr3_length: 16; j_call: TRBJ2-1; d_call: TRBD2
cdr3_aa: CASSQSSARGGPEQYF; cdr3_nt: TGCGCCAGCAGCCAATCGAGTGCTCGGGGGGGGCCCGAGCAGTACTTC; clone_size: NA; v_call: TRBV4-1; cdr3_length: 16; j_call: TRBJ2-7; d_call: TRBD2
cdr3_aa: CASSRGGQEYF; cdr3_nt: TGTGCCAGCTCTCGTGGGGGCCAAGAGTACTTC; clone_size: few; v_call: TRBV18; cdr3_length: 11; j_call: TRBJ2-5; d_call: NA
cdr3_aa: CASSQDVEDRITGELFF; cdr3_nt: TGCGCCAGCAGCCAAGACGTTGAGGACAGAATAACCGGGGAGCTGTTTTTT; clone_size: NA; v_call: TRBV4-1; cdr3_length: 17; j_call: TRBJ2-2; d_call: NA
cdr3_aa: CASSVGTSGSTADTQYF; cdr3_nt: TGCGCCAGCAGCGTGGGGACTAGCGGGAGTACCGCAGATACGCAGTATTTT; clone_size: NA; v_call: TRBV5-1; cdr3_length: 17; j_call: TRBJ2-3; d_call: TRBD2
cdr3_aa: CASNARGGSTDTQYF; cdr3_nt: TGTGCCAGCAACGCCCGGGGGGGCAGCACAGATACGCAGTATTTT; clone_size: NA; v_call: TRBV9; cdr3_length: 15; j_call: TRBJ2-3; d_call: TRBD2
cdr3_aa: CASSLERAGPGGQYF; cdr3_nt: TGTGCCAGCAGCCTAGAAAGGGCCGGGCCCGGGGGGCAGTACTTC; clone_size: few; v_call: TRBV7-9; cdr3_length: 15; j_call: TRBJ2-7; d_call: NA
cdr3_aa: CSVVELAGSYNEQFF; cdr3_nt: TGCAGCGTTGTTGAACTAGCGGGGAGCTACAATGAGCAGTTCTTC; clone_size: NA; v_call: TRBV29-1; cdr3_length: 15; j_call: TRBJ2-1; d_call: TRBD2
cdr3_aa: CASSTGTGVSPQHF; cdr3_nt: TGTGCCAGCAGCACCGGGACAGGGGTGTCGCCCCAGCATTTT; clone_size: NA; v_call: TRBV6-5; cdr3_length: 14; j_call: TRBJ1-5; d_call: TRBD1
cdr3_aa: CASSAGTSGYEQYF; cdr3_nt: TGTGCCAGCAGCGCCGGGACTAGCGGCTACGAGCAGTACTTC; clone_size: few; v_call: TRBV4-2; cdr3_length: 14; j_call: TRBJ2-7; d_call: TRBD2
cdr3_aa: CASSGSGGASYEQYF; cdr3_nt: TGTGCCAGCAGTGGAAGCGGGGGGGCCTCCTACGAGCAGTACTTC; clone_size: NA; v_call: TRBV25-1; cdr3_length: 15; j_call: TRBJ2-7; d_call: TRBD2
cdr3_aa: CASSLNEAMNTEAFF; cdr3_nt: TGTGCCAGCAGCTTAAATGAGGCCATGAACACTGAAGCTTTCTTT; clone_size: NA; v_call: TRBV7-8; cdr3_length: 15; j_call: TRBJ1-1; d_call: NA
cdr3_aa: CASSLTPTNYGYTF; cdr3_nt: TGTGCCAGCAGCTTGACGCCGACAAACTATGGCTACACCTTC; clone_size: NA; v_call: TRBV5-4; cdr3_length: 14; j_call: TRBJ1-2; d_call: NA
cdr3_aa: CAWSITGGQPQHF; cdr3_nt: TGTGCCTGGAGTATAACAGGGGGTCAGCCCCAGCATTTT; clone_size: NA; v_call: TRBV30; cdr3_length: 13; j_call: TRBJ1-5; d_call: TRBD1
cdr3_aa: CASSYVRGIQYF; cdr3_nt: TGTGCCAGCAGCTATGTCAGGGGAATTCAGTACTTC; clone_size: NA; v_call: TRBV7-2; cdr3_length: 12; j_call: TRBJ2-4; d_call: NA
cdr3_aa: CASSTERGGETQYF; cdr3_nt: TGTGCCAGCAGCACTGAGCGGGGCGGGGAGACCCAGTACTTC; clone_size: few; v_call: TRBV11-2; cdr3_length: 14; j_call: TRBJ2-5; d_call: TRBD2
cdr3_aa: CASSPDTANVLTF; cdr3_nt: TGTGCCAGCTCACCGGACACGGCCAACGTCCTGACTTTC; clone_size: few; v_call: TRBV18; cdr3_length: 13; j_call: TRBJ2-6; d_call: NA
cdr3_aa: CASSGGTDPNQPQHF; cdr3_nt: TGTGCCAGCTCGGGAGGGACTGACCCTAATCAGCCCCAGCATTTT; clone_size: NA; v_call: TRBV18; cdr3_length: 15; j_call: TRBJ1-5; d_call: NA
cdr3_aa: CAWSVPGSYNEQFF; cdr3_nt: TGTGCCTGGAGTGTACCAGGCTCCTACAATGAGCAGTTCTTC; clone_size: few; v_call: TRBV30; cdr3_length: 14; j_call: TRBJ2-1; d_call: NA
cdr3_aa: CASSLIGIVYEQYF; cdr3_nt: TGCGCCAGCAGCTTGATCGGGATAGTCTACGAGCAGTACTTC; clone_size: NA; v_call: TRBV5-1; cdr3_length: 14; j_call: TRBJ2-7; d_call: NA
cdr3_aa: CASFQGAAYEQYF; cdr3_nt: TGTGCCAGCTTCCAAGGGGCAGCCTACGAGCAGTACTTC; clone_size: few; v_call: TRBV6-5; cdr3_length: 13; j_call: TRBJ2-7; d_call: NA
cdr3_aa: CASSPRQGAYGYTF; cdr3_nt: TGTGCCAGCAGCCCGCGACAGGGAGCCTATGGCTACACCTTC; clone_size: few; v_call: TRBV7-2; cdr3_length: 14; j_call: TRBJ1-2; d_call: TRBD1
cdr3_aa: CASSGNRGGPNEQYF; cdr3_nt: TGTGCCAGCAGTGGGAACCGGGGGGGCCCTAACGAGCAGTACTTC; clone_size: NA; v_call: TRBV2; cdr3_length: 15; j_call: TRBJ2-7; d_call: TRBD2
cdr3_aa: CASRRTRNEQYF; cdr3_nt: TGTGCCAGCAGGCGGACTAGAAACGAGCAGTACTTC; clone_size: NA; v_call: TRBV28; cdr3_length: 12; j_call: TRBJ2-7; d_call: TRBD2
cdr3_aa: CASSPRSRENIQYF; cdr3_nt: TGTGCCAGCTCACCCCGGTCGAGGGAAAACATTCAGTACTTC; clone_size: NA; v_call: TRBV18; cdr3_length: 14; j_call: TRBJ2-4; d_call: NA
cdr3_aa: CSVAKGQGIGGELFF; cdr3_nt: TGCAGCGTCGCTAAGGGACAGGGTATAGGAGGGGAGCTGTTTTTT; clone_size: few; v_call: TRBV29-1; cdr3_length: 15; j_call: TRBJ2-2; d_call: TRBD1
cdr3_aa: CASSPLGGGTTTYEQYF; cdr3_nt: TGTGCCAGCAGCCCCTTGGGAGGTGGAACGACCACCTACGAGCAGTACTTC; clone_size: NA; v_call: TRBV28; cdr3_length: 17; j_call: TRBJ2-7; d_call: NA
cdr3_aa: CASALNNEQFF; cdr3_nt: TGTGCCAGCGCGCTCAACAATGAGCAGTTCTTC; clone_size: few; v_call: TRBV2; cdr3_length: 11; j_call: TRBJ2-1; d_call: NA
cdr3_aa: CASSSVVGGGYTF; cdr3_nt: TGTGCCAGCAGCTCTGTCGTGGGAGGAGGCTACACCTTC; clone_size: few; v_call: TRBV7-2; cdr3_length: 13; j_call: TRBJ1-2; d_call: NA
cdr3_aa: CASSMDSISYEQYF; cdr3_nt: TGCGCCAGCAGCATGGACAGCATCTCCTACGAGCAGTACTTC; clone_size: NA; v_call: TRBV5-1; cdr3_length: 14; j_call: TRBJ2-7; d_call: NA
cdr3_aa: CASSLRSGSLADTQYF; cdr3_nt: TGTGCCAGCAGCTTGCGGAGCGGGAGTTTGGCAGATACGCAGTATTTT; clone_size: few; v_call: TRBV7-2; cdr3_length: 16; j_call: TRBJ2-3; d_call: TRBD2